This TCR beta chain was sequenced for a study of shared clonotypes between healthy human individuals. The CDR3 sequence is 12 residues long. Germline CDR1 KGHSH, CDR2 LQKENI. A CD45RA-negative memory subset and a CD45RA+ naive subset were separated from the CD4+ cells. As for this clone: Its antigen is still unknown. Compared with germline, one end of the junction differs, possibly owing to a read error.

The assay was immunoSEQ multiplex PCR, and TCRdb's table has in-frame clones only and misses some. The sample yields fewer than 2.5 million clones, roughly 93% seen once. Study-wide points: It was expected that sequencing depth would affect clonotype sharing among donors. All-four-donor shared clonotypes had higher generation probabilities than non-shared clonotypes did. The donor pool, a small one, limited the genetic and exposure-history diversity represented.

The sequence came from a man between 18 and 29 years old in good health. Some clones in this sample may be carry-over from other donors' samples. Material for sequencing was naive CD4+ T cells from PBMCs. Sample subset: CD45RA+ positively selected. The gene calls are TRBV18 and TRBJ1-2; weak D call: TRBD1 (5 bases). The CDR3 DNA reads TGTGCCAGCTCACCACCGCAGGGTGGCGCGATCTTC. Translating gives CASSPPQGGAIF.